This T cell receptor (beta chain) comes out of a study of esophageal squamous cell carcinoma under preoperative chemotherapy (dated by TCRdb to about 2018). A note on the overall study: The study profiled TCR repertoires of both peripheral blood T cells and tumor-infiltrating lymphocytes. The study examined the effect of paclitaxel-nedaplatin chemotherapy on T-cell receptor repertoires in patients with esophageal squamous cell carcinoma. The cohort comprised five patients with primary esophageal squamous cell carcinoma. Repertoires from samples taken before paclitaxel-nedaplatin therapy were compared with repertoires from samples taken after paclitaxel-nedaplatin therapy. What the work shows at the level of the full study, not this receptor alone: A significant increase in TCR diversity was observed in peripheral T cells after chemotherapy, whereas no such increase was observed in tumor-infiltrating lymphocytes. Rather than arising solely from local clonal changes, post-treatment tumor-infiltrating lymphocytes appeared to come partly from peripheral T cells that migrated into the tumor. Paclitaxel-nedaplatin therapy induced immediate and substantial clonotype frequency changes, with contraction more likely among abundant clones than amplification. A small cohort was used, with only 4 to 6 patients with esophageal squamous cell carcinoma being analyzed.

Libraries were built with PCR. Data came from a HiSeq X Ten. High-throughput sequencing was used to characterize TCR repertoires. TCRdb reprocessing: public reads trimmed at Q25 with fastp, clones called with MiXCR, in-frame beta chains kept. Rows are combined by CDR3 protein, so each entry shows the most common genes and DNA. The sample table contains 15,000 to 20,000 distinct CDR3 sequences; only one count was recorded for around 46% of them. Of the sample, roughly 30% is held by the ten largest clones. From its cysteine to its phenylalanine, the CDR3 spans 16 amino acids. The DNA shown is the 48-base CDR3, in frame from base 1. Per the germline V gene, SGHAT is the CDR1 and FQNNGV is the CDR2. A single count supports this clonotype. The specificity of this receptor is unknown. Compared with germline, one end of the junction differs, possibly owing to a read error. The sample's time point label is to be understood as: after preoperative PTX-NDP chemotherapy. Before surgery, patients were given paclitaxel-nedaplatin as preoperative chemotherapy.

The chain employs TRBV11-2 and TRBJ2-4, with a weak D call of TRBD2 (6 bases match). This specimen was taken from a patient given preoperative chemotherapy. This receptor was taken from a human donor with esophageal squamous cell carcinoma. The donor label of this sample is uncertain. The nucleotide sequence reads as follows: TGTGTCTGCAGCGCGTCGGGGGTGGGCGCCAAAAACACTCAGTACTTC. Its product reads: CVCSASGVGAKNTQYF.